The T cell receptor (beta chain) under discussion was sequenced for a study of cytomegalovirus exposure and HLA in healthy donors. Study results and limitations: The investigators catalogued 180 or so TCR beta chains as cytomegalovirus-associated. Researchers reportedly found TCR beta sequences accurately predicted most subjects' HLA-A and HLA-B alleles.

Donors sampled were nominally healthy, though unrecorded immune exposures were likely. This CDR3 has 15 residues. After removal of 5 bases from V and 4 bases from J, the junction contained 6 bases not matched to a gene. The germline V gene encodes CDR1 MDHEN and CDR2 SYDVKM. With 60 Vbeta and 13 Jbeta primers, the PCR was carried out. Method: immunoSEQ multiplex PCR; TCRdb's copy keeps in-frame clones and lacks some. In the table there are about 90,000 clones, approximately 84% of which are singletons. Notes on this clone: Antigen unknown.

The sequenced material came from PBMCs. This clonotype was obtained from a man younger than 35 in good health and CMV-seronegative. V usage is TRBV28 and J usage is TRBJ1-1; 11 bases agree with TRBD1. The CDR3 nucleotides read TGTGCCAGCAGTCGCCCGGACAGGGGGCTCACTGAAGCTTTCTTT. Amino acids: CASSRPDRGLTEAFF.